Listed below are T cell receptor beta chains from one sample, sequenced in a study of PD-1 blockade in classical Hodgkin lymphoma. Some clones are missing from TCRdb's copy, which holds only in-frame ones; the method was immunoSEQ multiplex PCR. This table holds about 3,800 clones, roughly 89% found once. This specimen was CD4+ T cells from blood, taken at baseline. The receptor set was obtained from a human donor with classical Hodgkin lymphoma. The CDR3 runs from the conserved cysteine through the conserved F or W. D genes are given only for firm matches. Clone size is not always given. Where it is, it says once, few, many or a class for expanded clones.

j_call	v_call	clone_size	d_call	cdr3_aa	cdr3_nt
TRBJ2-5	TRBV5-1	NA	TRBD2	CASSLALAGGQETQYF	TGCGCCAGCAGCTTGGCCCTAGCGGGGGGCCAAGAGACCCAGTACTTC
TRBJ1-6	TRBV7-2	NA	TRBD1	CASGLGDRFSPLHF	TGTGCCAGCGGCCTCGGGGACAGGTTTTCACCCCTCCACTTT
TRBJ1-1	TRBV28	NA	NA	CASSLSGSWTEAFF	TGTGCCAGCAGTTTAAGCGGGTCATGGACTGAAGCTTTCTTT
TRBJ2-2	TRBV5-1	NA	NA	CASSLVSENTGELFF	TGCGCCAGCAGCTTGGTTAGCGAGAACACCGGGGAGCTGTTTTTT
TRBJ2-7	TRBV11-2	NA	NA	CASRSILGRTYEQYF	TGTGCCAGCCGCTCCATTTTGGGTAGGACCTACGAGCAGTACTTC
TRBJ2-7	TRBV5-1	NA	TRBD1	CASSYQGQGAYEQYF	TGCGCCAGCAGCTACCAGGGACAGGGGGCCTACGAGCAGTACTTC
TRBJ2-7	TRBV19	NA	TRBD1	CASSPLRDRFSGEQYF	TGTGCCAGTAGTCCCCTCCGGGACAGGTTTTCGGGCGAGCAGTACTTC
TRBJ2-7	TRBV18	NA	NA	CASSPIGGTGLVREQYF	TGTGCCAGCTCACCAATCGGCGGAACGGGCCTAGTGAGGGAGCAGTACTTC
TRBJ2-5	TRBV7-3	NA	NA	CASSLVGRPRTQYF	TGTGCCAGCAGCTTAGTAGGCAGGCCAAGGACCCAGTACTTC
TRBJ2-1	TRBV6-6	few	TRBD2	CASSSLGLAFYNEQFF	TGTGCCAGCAGTTCCCTGGGACTAGCGTTCTACAATGAGCAGTTCTTC
TRBJ2-3	TRBV9	NA	NA	CASSVLPGWTDTQYF	TGTGCCAGCAGCGTTTTGCCGGGGTGGACAGATACGCAGTATTTT
TRBJ2-5	TRBV7-3	NA	NA	CASSLGLEGGQTQYF	TGTGCCAGCAGCTTAGGACTAGAGGGGGGGCAGACCCAGTACTTC
TRBJ2-7	TRBV4-2	few	TRBD2	CASSQGSWLAGFEQYF	TGTGCCAGCAGCCAAGGCAGTTGGCTAGCGGGGTTCGAGCAGTACTTC
TRBJ2-6	TRBV5-5	NA	NA	CASSPQASGANVLTF	TGTGCCAGCAGCCCTCAGGCCTCTGGGGCCAACGTCCTGACTTTC
TRBJ1-4	TRBV29-1	NA	NA	CSVEGVRGVGEKLFF	TGCAGCGTTGAAGGGGTTAGGGGGGTCGGTGAAAAACTGTTTTTT
TRBJ1-5	TRBV7-9	NA	NA	CASSSLGGQPQHF	TGTGCCAGCAGCTCCCTAGGGGGACAGCCCCAGCATTTT
TRBJ1-1	TRBV5-1	NA	NA	CASSLATGWGTEAFF	TGCGCCAGCAGCTTGGCCACGGGCTGGGGGACTGAAGCTTTCTTT
TRBJ2-5	TRBV6-6	NA	TRBD1	CASSDRGGETQYF	TGTGCCAGCAGCGACAGGGGGGGAGAGACCCAGTACTTC
TRBJ1-6	TRBV28	NA	TRBD1	CASSTAGQVSHF	TGTGCCAGCAGTACAGCAGGACAGGTCTCCCACTTT
TRBJ2-2	TRBV5-1	NA	TRBD2	CASSLALGAGAGELFF	TGCGCCAGCAGCTTAGCTTTAGGAGCGGGGGCCGGGGAGCTGTTTTTT
TRBJ1-2	TRBV9	NA	TRBD1	CASSVQGGSNYGYTF	TGTGCCAGCAGCGTACAAGGGGGCTCTAACTATGGCTACACCTTC
TRBJ1-1	TRBV7-9	few	NA	CASSSSGGLGEAFF	TGTGCCAGCAGCTCTAGCGGGGGGTTGGGTGAAGCTTTCTTT
TRBJ2-7	TRBV4-1	NA	NA	CASSLGEGGHEQYF	TGCGCCAGCAGCCTCGGCGAAGGGGGTCACGAGCAGTACTTC
TRBJ1-6	TRBV5-1	NA	NA	CASSFQGYNSPLHF	TGCGCCAGCAGCTTTCAGGGGTATAATTCACCCCTCCACTTT
TRBJ1-1	TRBV5-1	NA	NA	CASSLLGRGGRAEAFF	TGCGCCAGCAGCTTGTTGGGGCGCGGGGGTCGGGCTGAAGCTTTCTTT
TRBJ1-2	TRBV5-1	NA	TRBD1	CASSLETGGLYYGYTF	TGCGCCAGCAGCTTGGAAACAGGGGGCTTGTACTATGGCTACACCTTC
TRBJ2-7	TRBV5-1	NA	NA	CASSLIGTYEQYF	TGCGCCAGCAGCTTGATAGGGACCTACGAGCAGTACTTC
TRBJ1-1	TRBV6-5	once	NA	CASRPQRRSNTEAFF	TGTGCCAGCAGGCCCCAGAGGAGGTCGAACACTGAAGCTTTCTTT
TRBJ1-4	TRBV6-5	NA	NA	CASSSTSAGYNEKLFF	TGTGCCAGCAGTTCCACCTCAGCCGGTTATAATGAAAAACTGTTTTTT
TRBJ1-6	TRBV6-6	NA	NA	CASSYYSTDSPLHF	TGTGCCAGCAGTTACTACTCGACAGATTCACCCCTCCACTTT
TRBJ1-5	TRBV4-2	few	NA	CASSQEGGQAQPQHF	TGTGCCAGCAGCCAAGAGGGGGGCCAGGCTCAGCCCCAGCATTTT
TRBJ1-5	TRBV2	NA	NA	CASAPGLWQLQHF	TGTGCCAGCGCGCCCGGTTTGTGGCAGCTCCAGCATTTT
TRBJ1-4	TRBV7-8	NA	NA	CASSEPNEKLFF	TGTGCCAGCAGCGAACCGAATGAAAAACTGTTTTTT
TRBJ1-1	TRBV7-9	NA	NA	CASSLSGGVGRRNTEAFF	TGTGCCAGCAGCTTGTCCGGGGGTGTAGGCAGGAGGAACACTGAAGCTTTCTTT
TRBJ2-5	TRBV6-4	NA	TRBD2	CASSVAGGAVETQYF	TGTGCCAGCAGTGTGGCCGGGGGGGCCGTAGAGACCCAGTACTTC
TRBJ2-5	TRBV2	NA	NA	CASSGGTRETQYF	TGTGCCAGCAGTGGTGGGACGCGGGAGACCCAGTACTTC
TRBJ1-5	TRBV2	few	NA	CAGTRSPNQPQHF	TGTGCCGGTACTCGGAGCCCCAATCAGCCCCAGCATTTT
TRBJ1-3	TRBV2	NA	NA	CASSEPGQRRNTIYF	TGTGCCAGCAGTGAACCCGGACAGAGGAGAAACACCATATATTTT
TRBJ2-3	TRBV6-5	NA	NA	CASSSPAAPTENTQYF	TGTGCCAGCAGTTCCCCCGCGGCCCCCACAGAGAATACGCAGTATTTT
TRBJ1-2	TRBV10-3	once	NA	CAINDPGYGYTF	TGTGCCATCAATGACCCGGGCTATGGCTACACCTTC
TRBJ1-2	TRBV7-9	NA	NA	CASSPDTAGYGYTF	TGTGCCAGCAGCCCAGACACGGCGGGCTATGGCTACACCTTC
TRBJ1-4	TRBV7-9	NA	NA	CASSLASTLNEKLFF	TGTGCCAGCAGCTTAGCGTCGACCTTAAATGAAAAACTGTTTTTT
TRBJ1-6	TRBV6-1	few	TRBD1	CASSPRDRVISPLHF	TGTGCCAGCAGCCCCCGGGACAGGGTGATTTCACCCCTCCACTTT
TRBJ2-5	TRBV7-2	NA	NA	CASSLGWERAQETQYF	TGTGCCAGCAGCTTAGGATGGGAGCGGGCCCAAGAGACCCAGTACTTC
TRBJ1-4	TRBV2	NA	NA	CASSDLERPGPANEKLFF	TGTGCCAGCAGTGACCTTGAACGCCCCGGGCCGGCCAATGAAAAACTGTTTTTT
TRBJ2-2	TRBV10-3	NA	TRBD1	CAIKPSGTEITGELFF	TGTGCCATCAAACCTTCCGGGACAGAGATCACCGGGGAGCTGTTTTTT
TRBJ2-7	TRBV4-1	NA	TRBD1	CASSQISQGDPGNSYEQYF	TGCGCCAGCAGCCAGATTTCACAGGGGGATCCTGGAAACTCCTACGAGCAGTACTTC
TRBJ2-7	TRBV30	NA	TRBD2	CAWTLGPGLVFLRIFYEQYF	TGTGCCTGGACCCTGGGCCCGGGACTAGTTTTCCTTCGGATCTTCTACGAGCAGTACTTC
TRBJ2-7	TRBV11-2	NA	NA	CASSLTVSSYEQYF	TGTGCCAGCAGCTTGACAGTTAGCTCCTACGAGCAGTACTTC
TRBJ2-3	TRBV30	NA	TRBD2	CAHTLAGGSTDTQYF	TGTGCCCATACCTTGGCGGGGGGGTCAACAGATACGCAGTATTTT
TRBJ2-7	TRBV7-7	NA	NA	CASSLAQGLYEQYF	TGTGCCAGCAGCTTAGCGCAGGGGCTATACGAGCAGTACTTC
TRBJ1-6	TRBV9	NA	NA	CASSVEGGVSPLHF	TGTGCCAGCAGCGTAGAGGGCGGGGTTTCACCCCTCCACTTT
TRBJ1-5	TRBV5-1	once	NA	CASSPSAGGYQPQHF	TGCGCCAGCAGCCCCTCCGCGGGAGGGTATCAGCCCCAGCATTTT